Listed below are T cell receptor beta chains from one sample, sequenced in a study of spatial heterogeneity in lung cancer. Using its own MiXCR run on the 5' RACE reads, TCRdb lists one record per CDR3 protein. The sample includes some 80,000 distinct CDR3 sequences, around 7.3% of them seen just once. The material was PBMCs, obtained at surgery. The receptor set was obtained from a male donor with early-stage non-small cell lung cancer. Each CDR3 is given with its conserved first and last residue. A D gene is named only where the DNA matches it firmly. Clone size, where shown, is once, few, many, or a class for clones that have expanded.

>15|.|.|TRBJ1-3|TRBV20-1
TGCGGTGCACTTGGACCTCTAAGCTCTGGAAACACCATATATTTT
CGALGPLSSGNTIYF
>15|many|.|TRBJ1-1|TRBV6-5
TGTGCCAGCAGTTCCCCTTTTCTTGGGAACACTGAAGCTTTCTTT
CASSSPFLGNTEAFF
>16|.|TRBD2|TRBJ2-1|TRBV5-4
TGTGCCAGCAGCGCTAGCGGGAGTCGTCCCTACAATGAGCAGTTCTTC
CASSASGSRPYNEQFF
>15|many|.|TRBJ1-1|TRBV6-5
TGTGCCAGCAGTTACTTTACAGGTCAAGGAACTGAAGCTTTCTTT
CASSYFTGQGTEAFF
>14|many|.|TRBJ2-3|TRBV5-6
TGTGCCAGCAGCTTTAGTAGTGGCACAGATACGCAGTATTTT
CASSFSSGTDTQYF
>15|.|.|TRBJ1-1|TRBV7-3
TGTGCCAGCAGACAGTGGGACTCGGCGGACACTGAAGCTTTCTTT
CASRQWDSADTEAFF
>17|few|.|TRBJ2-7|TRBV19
TGTGCCAGTACCGATAAGGCGGGGGCTGGAAGCTCCTACGAGCAGTACTTC
CASTDKAGAGSSYEQYF
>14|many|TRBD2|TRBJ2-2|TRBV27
TGTGCCAGCAGGTTACTAGCGGGAGATGGGGAGCTGTTTTTT
CASRLLAGDGELFF
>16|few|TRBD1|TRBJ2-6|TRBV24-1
TGTGCCACCAGTGACAAGGACAGGCCTGGGGCCAACGTCCTGACTTTC
CATSDKDRPGANVLTF
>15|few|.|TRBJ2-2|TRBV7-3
TGTGCCAGCAGCGCCTCCGGGACTGCAGCCGGGGAGCTGTTTTTT
CASSASGTAAGELFF
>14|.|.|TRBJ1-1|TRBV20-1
TGCAGTGCTCAACCGGGACGGTTAAACACTGAAGCTTTCTTT
CSAQPGRLNTEAFF
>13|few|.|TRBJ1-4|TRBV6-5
TGTGCCAGCAGTTACTCGACCGTGGAAAAACTGTTTTTT
CASSYSTVEKLFF
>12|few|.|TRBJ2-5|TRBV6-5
TGTGCCAGCAGTGCGGGCAGGGAGACCCAGTACTTC
CASSAGRETQYF
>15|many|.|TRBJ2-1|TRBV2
TGTGCCAGCAGGCTAGAGAGGCAGTGGGGCAATGAGCAGTTCTTC
CASRLERQWGNEQFF
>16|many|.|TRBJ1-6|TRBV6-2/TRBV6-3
TGTGCCAGCAGTTACTCGAAGGATTCACTCACCCCACCCCTCCACTTT
CASSYSKDSLTPPLHF
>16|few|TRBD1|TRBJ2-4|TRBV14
TGTGCCAGCAGCCTGGGACAGGGGAGTGCCAAAAACATTCAGTACTTC
CASSLGQGSAKNIQYF
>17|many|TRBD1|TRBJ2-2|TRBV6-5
TGTGCCAGCAGTTACTCTCGCGACAGGGGGGCCACCGGGGAGCTGTTTTTT
CASSYSRDRGATGELFF
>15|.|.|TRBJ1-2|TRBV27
TGTGCCAGCAGTTTAACGGACAAAGGAGACTATGGCTACACCTTC
CASSLTDKGDYGYTF
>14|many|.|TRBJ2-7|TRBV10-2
TGCGCCAGCAGAGAGAGGGACTTGACCTACGAGCAGTACTTC
CASRERDLTYEQYF
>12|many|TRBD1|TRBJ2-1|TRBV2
TGTGCCAGCAGCGAACAGGGGCCTGAGCAGTTCTTC
CASSEQGPEQFF
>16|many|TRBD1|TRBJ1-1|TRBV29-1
TGCAGCGTTGGAGCCCCCTGGACAGGGGGGAACACTGAAGCTTTCTTT
CSVGAPWTGGNTEAFF
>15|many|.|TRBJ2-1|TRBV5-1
TGCGCCAGCAGCCCCGGACAGAGCCGATACAATGAGCAGTTCTTC
CASSPGQSRYNEQFF
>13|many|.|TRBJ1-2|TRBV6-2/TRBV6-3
TGTGCCAGCAGTTTTGACAGGAACTATGGCTACACCTTC
CASSFDRNYGYTF
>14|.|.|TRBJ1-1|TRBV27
TGTGCCAGCAGTTTATCCCTAGCCTCTGGTGAAGCTTTCTTT
CASSLSLASGEAFF
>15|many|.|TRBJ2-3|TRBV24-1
TGTGCCACCAGTGATTTGCCCGCGGGGACAGATACGCAGTATTTT
CATSDLPAGTDTQYF
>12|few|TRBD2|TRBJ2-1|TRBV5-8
TGTGCCTGGACGGGAGGGGGAAATGAGCAGTTCTTC
CAWTGGGNEQFF
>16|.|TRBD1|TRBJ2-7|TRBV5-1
TGCGCCAGCAGCCCAGCCGGGACAGTCTACTCCTACGAGCAGTACTTC
CASSPAGTVYSYEQYF
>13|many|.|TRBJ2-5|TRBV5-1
TGCGCCAGCAGCTCAGACAACCAAGAGACCCAGTACTTC
CASSSDNQETQYF
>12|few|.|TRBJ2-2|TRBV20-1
TGCAGTGCTAGAAGGAGTCCCGGGGAGCTGTTTTTT
CSARRSPGELFF